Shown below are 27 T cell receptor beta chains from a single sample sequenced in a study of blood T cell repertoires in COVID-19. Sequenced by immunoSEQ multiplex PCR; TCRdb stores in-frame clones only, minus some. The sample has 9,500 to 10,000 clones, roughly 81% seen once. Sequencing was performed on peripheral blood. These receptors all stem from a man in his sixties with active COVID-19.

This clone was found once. This CDR3 reads CASSFSGSRNTEAFF. The CDR3 nucleotides are TGTGCCAGCAGCTTTAGCGGGAGTCGGAACACTGAAGCTTTCTTT. The chain employs TRBV5-4 and TRBJ1-1; D is uncertain. Trimming left V 2 bases short and J 1 base short, with 12 bases between. Germline CDR1 SGHNT, CDR2 YYREEE (reference sequence). This CDR3 comprises 15 residues.

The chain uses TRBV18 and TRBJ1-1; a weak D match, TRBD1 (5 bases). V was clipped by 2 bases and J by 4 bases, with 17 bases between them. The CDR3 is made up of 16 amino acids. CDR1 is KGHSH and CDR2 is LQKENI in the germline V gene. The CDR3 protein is CASSPGKVGGTTEAFF. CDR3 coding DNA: TGTGCCAGCTCACCAGGGAAGGTCGGGGGGACCACTGAAGCTTTCTTT.

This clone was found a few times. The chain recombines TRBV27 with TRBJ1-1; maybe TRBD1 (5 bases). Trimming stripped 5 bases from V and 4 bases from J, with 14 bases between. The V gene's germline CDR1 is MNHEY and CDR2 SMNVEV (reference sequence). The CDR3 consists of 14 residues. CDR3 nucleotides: TGTGCCAGCAGTCCTGCGGTGGGGGGCACTGAAGCTTTCTTT. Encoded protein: CASSPAVGGTEAFF.

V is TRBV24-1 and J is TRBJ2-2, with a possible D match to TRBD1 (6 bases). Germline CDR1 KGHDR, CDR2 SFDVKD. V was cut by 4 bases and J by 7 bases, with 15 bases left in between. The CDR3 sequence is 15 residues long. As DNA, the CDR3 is TGTGCCACCAGTGACCCCAGGGGTGGCGGCGGGGAGCTGTTTTTT. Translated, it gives CATSDPRGGGGELFF.

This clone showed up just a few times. The CDR3 spells CASSLGQGANNSPLHF. CDR3 in DNA: TGTGCCAGCAGCCTGGGACAGGGGGCCAATAATTCACCCCTCCACTTT. The genes are TRBV5-6 and TRBJ1-6; TRBD1 agrees at 12 bases. The J segment lost 5 bases and the V segment lost 4 bases, leaving 4 bases of the junction unmatched. The CDR3 totals 16 residues. Germline V gives CDR1 SGHDT, CDR2 YYEEEE.

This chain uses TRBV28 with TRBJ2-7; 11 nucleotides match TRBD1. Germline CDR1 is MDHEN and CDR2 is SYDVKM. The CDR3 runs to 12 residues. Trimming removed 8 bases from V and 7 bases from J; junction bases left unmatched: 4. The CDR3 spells CASRDRGREQYF. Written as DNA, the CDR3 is TGTGCCAGCCGGGACAGGGGGAGGGAGCAGTACTTC.

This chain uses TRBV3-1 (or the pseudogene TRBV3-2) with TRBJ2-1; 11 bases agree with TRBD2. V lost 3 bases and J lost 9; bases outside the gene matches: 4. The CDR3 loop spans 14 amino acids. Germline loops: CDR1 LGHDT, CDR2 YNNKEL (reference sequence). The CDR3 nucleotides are TGTGCCAGCAGCCATTTAGCGGGGGGGCCTGAGCAGTTCTTC. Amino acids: CASSHLAGGPEQFF.

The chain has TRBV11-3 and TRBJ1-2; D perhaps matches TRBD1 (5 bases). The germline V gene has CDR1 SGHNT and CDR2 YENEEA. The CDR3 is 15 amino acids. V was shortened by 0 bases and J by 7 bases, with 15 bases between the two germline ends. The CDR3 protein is CASSLDWGKGAGYTF. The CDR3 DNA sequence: TGTGCCAGCAGCTTAGATTGGGGAAAAGGGGCTGGCTACACCTTC.

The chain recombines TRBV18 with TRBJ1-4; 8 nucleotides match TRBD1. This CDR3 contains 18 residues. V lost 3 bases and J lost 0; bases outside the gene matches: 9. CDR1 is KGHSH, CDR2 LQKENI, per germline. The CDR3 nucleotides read TGTGCCAGCTCACCGACACGGGACAGGATTTCAACTAATGAAAAACTGTTTTTT. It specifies CASSPTRDRISTNEKLFF.

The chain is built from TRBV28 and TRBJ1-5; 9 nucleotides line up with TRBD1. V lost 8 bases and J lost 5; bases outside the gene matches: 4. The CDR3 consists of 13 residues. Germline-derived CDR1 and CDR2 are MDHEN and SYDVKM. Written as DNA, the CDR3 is TGTGCCAGCCAAACAGGGGGCGATCAGCCCCAGCATTTT. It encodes CASQTGGDQPQHF.

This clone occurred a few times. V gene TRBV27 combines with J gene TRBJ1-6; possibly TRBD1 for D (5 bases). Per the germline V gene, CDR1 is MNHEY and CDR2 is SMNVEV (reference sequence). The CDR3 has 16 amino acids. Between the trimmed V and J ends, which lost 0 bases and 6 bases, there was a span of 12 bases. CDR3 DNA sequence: TGTGCCAGCAGTTTATCCCTGCAGGGTCGTAATTCACCCCTCCACTTT. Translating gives CASSLSLQGRNSPLHF.

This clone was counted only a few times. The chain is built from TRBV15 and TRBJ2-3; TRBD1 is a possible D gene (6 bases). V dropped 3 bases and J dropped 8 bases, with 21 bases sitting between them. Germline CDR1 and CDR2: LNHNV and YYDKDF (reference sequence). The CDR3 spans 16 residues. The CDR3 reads CATSRADSPPLGTQYF. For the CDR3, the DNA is TGTGCCACCAGCAGGGCGGACAGCCCACCACTGGGTACGCAGTATTTT.

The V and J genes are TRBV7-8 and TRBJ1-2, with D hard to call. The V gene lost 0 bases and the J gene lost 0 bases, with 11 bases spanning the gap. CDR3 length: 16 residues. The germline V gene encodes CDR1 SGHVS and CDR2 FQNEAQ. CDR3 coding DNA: TGTGCCAGCAGCTTAGCCCTCGGTACGGCTAACTATGGCTACACCTTC. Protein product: CASSLALGTANYGYTF.

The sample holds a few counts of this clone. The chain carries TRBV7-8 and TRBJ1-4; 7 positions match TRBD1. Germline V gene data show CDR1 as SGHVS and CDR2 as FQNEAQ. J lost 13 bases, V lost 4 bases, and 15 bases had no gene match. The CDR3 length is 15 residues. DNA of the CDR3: TGTGCCAGCAGCTCCAGGGGGGCTCCCTCGGTAGGACTGTTTTTT. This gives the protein CASSSRGAPSVGLFF.

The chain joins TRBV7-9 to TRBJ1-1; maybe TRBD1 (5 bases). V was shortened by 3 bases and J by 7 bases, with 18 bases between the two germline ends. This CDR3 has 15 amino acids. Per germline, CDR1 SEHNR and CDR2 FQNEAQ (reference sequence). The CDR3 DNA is TGTGCCAGCAGCTTGGCCTCAGGTGGGGGGGTTGAAGCTTTCTTT. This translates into CASSLASGGGVEAFF.

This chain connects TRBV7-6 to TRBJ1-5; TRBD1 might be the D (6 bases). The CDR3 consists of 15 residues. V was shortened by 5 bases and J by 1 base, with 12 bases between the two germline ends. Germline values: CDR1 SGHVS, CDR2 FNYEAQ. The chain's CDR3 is CASSPGGQSNQPQHF. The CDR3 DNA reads TGTGCCAGCAGCCCCGGGGGGCAGAGCAATCAGCCCCAGCATTTT.

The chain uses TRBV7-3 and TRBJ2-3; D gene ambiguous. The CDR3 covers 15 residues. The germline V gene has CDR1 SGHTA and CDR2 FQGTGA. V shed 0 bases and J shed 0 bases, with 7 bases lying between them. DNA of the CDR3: TGTGCCAGCAGCTTAACACAAATCAGCACAGATACGCAGTATTTT. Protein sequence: CASSLTQISTDTQYF.

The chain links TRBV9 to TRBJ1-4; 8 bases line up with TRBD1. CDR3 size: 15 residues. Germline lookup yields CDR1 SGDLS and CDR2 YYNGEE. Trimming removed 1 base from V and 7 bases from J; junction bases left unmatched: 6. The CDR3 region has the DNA TGTGCCAGCAGCGTACCAGGGGGCTTGGGTGAAAAACTGTTTTTT. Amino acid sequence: CASSVPGGLGEKLFF. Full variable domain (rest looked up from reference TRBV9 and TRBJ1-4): DSGVTQTPKHLITATGQRVTLRCSPRSGDLSVYWYQQSLDQGLQFLIQYYNGEERAKGNILERFSAQQFPDLHSELNLSSLELGDSALYFCASSVPGGLGEKLFFGSGTQLSVL.

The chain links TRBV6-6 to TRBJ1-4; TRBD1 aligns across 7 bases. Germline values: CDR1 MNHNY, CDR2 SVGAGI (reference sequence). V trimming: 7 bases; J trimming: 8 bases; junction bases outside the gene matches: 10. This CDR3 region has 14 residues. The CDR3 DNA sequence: TGTGCCAGCACGAGACAGGGAGACCACGAAAAACTGTTTTTT. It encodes CASTRQGDHEKLFF.

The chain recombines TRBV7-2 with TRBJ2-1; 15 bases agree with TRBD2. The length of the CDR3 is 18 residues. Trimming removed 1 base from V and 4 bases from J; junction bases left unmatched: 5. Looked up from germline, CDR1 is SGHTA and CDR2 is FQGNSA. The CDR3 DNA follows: TGTGCCAGCAGCTTAGAAGGGACTAGCGGGAGGTTTTACAATGAGCAGTTCTTC. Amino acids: CASSLEGTSGRFYNEQFF.

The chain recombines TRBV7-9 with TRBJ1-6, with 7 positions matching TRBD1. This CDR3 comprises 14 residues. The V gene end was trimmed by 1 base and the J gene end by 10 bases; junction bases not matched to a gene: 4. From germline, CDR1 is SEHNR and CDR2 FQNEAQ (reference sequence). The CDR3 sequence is CASSLVPGGSPLHF. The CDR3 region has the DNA TGTGCCAGCAGCTTAGTTCCAGGGGGATCACCCCTCCACTTT.

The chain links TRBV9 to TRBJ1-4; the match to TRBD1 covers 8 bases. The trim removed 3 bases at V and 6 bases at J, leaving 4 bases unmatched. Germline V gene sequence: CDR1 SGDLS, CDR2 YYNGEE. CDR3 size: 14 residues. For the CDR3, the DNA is TGTGCCAGCAGCGCGGGACAGGCCTATGAAAAACTGTTTTTT. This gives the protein CASSAGQAYEKLFF.

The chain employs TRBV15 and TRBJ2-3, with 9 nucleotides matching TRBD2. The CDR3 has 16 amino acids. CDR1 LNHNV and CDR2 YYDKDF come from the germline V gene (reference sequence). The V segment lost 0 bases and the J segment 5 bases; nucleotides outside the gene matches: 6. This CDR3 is CATSRDIGTSLDTQYF. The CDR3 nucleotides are TGTGCCACCAGCAGAGATATCGGGACTAGCTTAGATACGCAGTATTTT.

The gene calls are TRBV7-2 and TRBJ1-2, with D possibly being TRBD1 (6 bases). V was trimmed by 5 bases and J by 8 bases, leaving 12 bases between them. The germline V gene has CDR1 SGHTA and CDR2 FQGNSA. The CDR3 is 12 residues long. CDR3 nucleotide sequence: TGTGCCAGCAGCCCACCCAGGGGCGGCTACACCTTC. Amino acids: CASSPPRGGYTF.

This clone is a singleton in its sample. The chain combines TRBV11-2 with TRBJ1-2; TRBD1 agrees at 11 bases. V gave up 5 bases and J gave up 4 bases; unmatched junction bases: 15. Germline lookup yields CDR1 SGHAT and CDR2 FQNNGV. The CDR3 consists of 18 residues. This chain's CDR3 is CASSPIVDRGRRFYGYTF. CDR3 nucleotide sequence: TGTGCCAGCAGCCCGATTGTGGACAGGGGGCGACGGTTCTATGGCTACACCTTC.

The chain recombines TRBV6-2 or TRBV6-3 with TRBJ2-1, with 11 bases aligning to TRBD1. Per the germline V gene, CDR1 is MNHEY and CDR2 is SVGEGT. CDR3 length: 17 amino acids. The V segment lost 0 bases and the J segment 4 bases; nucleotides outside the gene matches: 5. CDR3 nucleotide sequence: TGTGCCAGCAGTTACTCTGGGACAGGGGGGGTTTACAATGAGCAGTTCTTC. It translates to CASSYSGTGGVYNEQFF.

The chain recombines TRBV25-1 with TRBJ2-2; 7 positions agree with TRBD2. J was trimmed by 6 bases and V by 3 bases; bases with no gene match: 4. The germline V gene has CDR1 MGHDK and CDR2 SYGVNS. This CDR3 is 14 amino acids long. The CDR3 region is CASSDPRGAGELFF. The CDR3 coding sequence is TGTGCCAGCAGTGACCCCCGGGGGGCCGGGGAGCTGTTTTTT.